These 20 T cell receptor beta chains share one sample of origin, sequenced in a study of T cells in Graves' hyperthyroidism and ophthalmopathy. TCR beta CDR3 sequences were amplified from RNA transcripts. Initially, a first-round RT-PCR of the TCR CDR3 employed the HTBI primer set. TCRdb reprocessed the multiplex PCR reads via MiXCR and lists one record per CDR3 protein. The data show hundreds of thousands of distinct CDR3 sequences, roughly a third seen once. The sequenced sample was blood. All receptors derive from a woman between 40 and 50 years old with Graves' hyperthyroidism.

On this clonotype itself: The junction differs from germline at one of its ends, possibly a read error. The V gene is TRBV10-2, the J gene TRBJ1-1; D gene ambiguous. The CDR3 loop spans 15 amino acids. The germline V gene has CDR1 WSHSY and CDR2 SAAADI. DNA for the CDR3: TGTGCCAGCAGCGCACTGCCCGGAGGGTACACTGAAGCTTTCTTT. Residues: CASSALPGGYTEAFF.

This clonotype was counted ten times or more. The rearrangement joins TRBV2 to TRBJ2-7; D remains ambiguous. The CDR3 extends over 15 amino acids. V dropped 8 bases and J dropped 0 bases, with 17 bases sitting between them. Per the germline V gene, CDR1 is SNHLY and CDR2 is FYNNEI. In nucleotides, the CDR3 is TGTGCCAGCCTGTCTGAGTCCACCTTCTCCTACGAGCAGTACTTC. Translation gives CASLSESTFSYEQYF.

This clonotype came up many times. The chain couples TRBV2 to TRBJ1-1; D call uncertain. CDR3 length equals 13 residues. The V and J ends lost 7 bases and 1 base respectively, with 10 bases between them. The germline V gene has CDR1 SNHLY and CDR2 FYNNEI. The CDR3 DNA sequence: TGTGCCAGCACCAAGGGCCCGAACACTGAAGCTTTCTTT. The encoded protein is CASTKGPNTEAFF.

This clonotype was observed at least ten times. This rearrangement joins TRBV9 to TRBJ1-3, with 7 bases identical to TRBD1. The germline V gene encodes CDR1 SGDLS and CDR2 YYNGEE. CDR3 length: 17 amino acids. V shed 3 bases and J 0 bases; nucleotides not matched to a gene: 9. As DNA, the CDR3 is TGTGCCAGCAGCGCGATTCAGGGGGTGCTCTCTGGAAACACCATATATTTT. Its translation: CASSAIQGVLSGNTIYF.

The V gene is TRBV2, the J gene TRBJ2-7, with 8 bases lining up with TRBD1. This CDR3 spans 16 amino acids. V trimming: 6 bases; J trimming: 3 bases; junction bases outside the gene matches: 13. The germline CDR1 and CDR2 sequences are SNHLY and FYNNEI. The CDR3 region has the DNA TGTGCCAGCAGCTCGTCTGACCAGGGGGCAATCTACGAGCAGTACTTC. Protein: CASSSSDQGAIYEQYF.

This clonotype has ten or more counts. V and J are TRBV6-6 and TRBJ2-5; D gene ambiguous. The CDR3 runs to 12 residues. Trimming took off 10 bases at V and 5 bases at J, with 14 bases between the two ends. CDR1 is MNHNY, CDR2 SVGAGI, per germline (reference sequence). The CDR3 DNA follows: TGTGCCACCAGCATAGGTTCGGAGACCCAGTACTTC. This sequence encodes CATSIGSETQYF.

On this clonotype: The germline gene is not matched at one end of the junction; a read error may be the cause. J is TRBJ2-7 and V is TRBV10-2; D not certain. The germline CDR1 and CDR2 sequences are WSHSY and SAAADI. The CDR3 consists of 14 residues. For the CDR3, the DNA is TGTGCCAGCAGTTACAAATGGCAGTTCTACGAGCAGTACTTC. This codes for CASSYKWQFYEQYF.

This clonotype was observed at least ten times. The chain is built from TRBV7-2 and TRBJ1-2; the match to TRBD1 covers 7 bases. The CDR3 sequence is 12 residues long. Germline V CDR1 and CDR2: SGHTA, FQGNSA. With 6 bases clipped from V and 14 bases from J, the junction kept 12 bases outside the gene matches. CDR3 in amino acids: CASSGGGRGITF. The CDR3 nucleotides read TGTGCCAGCAGTGGAGGGGGCAGGGGCATTACCTTC.

A few counts support this clonotype. The genes are TRBV4-3 and TRBJ2-5; D remains unclear. Per the germline V gene, CDR1 is LGHNA and CDR2 is YSLEER. Deletions cut 0 bases from V and 5 bases from J, with 10 bases between. The CDR3 covers 14 residues. The CDR3 loop is CASSQDRLGETQYF. CDR3 in DNA: TGCGCCAGCAGCCAAGATAGGTTAGGTGAGACCCAGTACTTC.

On this clonotype itself: A much larger clone lies one base from this, so it may be a read error. The CDR3 nucleotides read TGCAGCGCTGGGGGGGACGACTCTGGAAACACCATATATTTT. Protein sequence: CSAGGDDSGNTIYF. This chain connects TRBV29-1 to TRBJ1-3; D is perhaps TRBD1 (5 bases). CDR1 and CDR2 from the germline V gene are SQVTM and ANQGSEA. The CDR3 spans 14 residues. Trimming shortened V by 7 bases and J by 0 bases, and 13 bases separated the two germline ends.

This clonotype was seen repeatedly, ten times or more. V gene TRBV10-3 combines with J gene TRBJ2-5; TRBD1 might be the D (6 bases). Looked up from germline, CDR1 is ENHRY and CDR2 is SYGVKD. V was shortened by 5 bases and J by 2 bases, with 12 bases between the two germline ends. The CDR3 is 14 amino acids. The CDR3 region is CAISQQGKQETQYF. The DNA of the CDR3 is TGTGCCATCAGTCAACAGGGAAAACAAGAGACCCAGTACTTC.

The chain has TRBV29-1 and TRBJ2-1; D tentatively reads TRBD1 or TRBD2 (5 bases each). The assigned J gene may be wrong: the sequence end matches TRBJ2-7 better. Germline CDR1 SQVTM, CDR2 ANQGSEA. The CDR3 totals 13 residues. CDR3 amino acids: CSVDPGSGNEQYF. For the CDR3, the DNA is TGCAGCGTTGATCCAGGGTCGGGAAATGAGCAGTACTTC.

This clonotype was recorded once. A much larger clone is a single base away; this may be a read error. The rearrangement joins TRBV20-1 to TRBJ1-4; D remains ambiguous. Trimming took off 0 bases at V and 5 bases at J, with 7 bases between the two ends. Germline values: CDR1 DFQATT, CDR2 SNEGSKA (reference sequence). The CDR3 length is 13 residues. The CDR3 loop reads CSARDDGNEKLFF. In DNA form, the CDR3 reads TGCAGTGCTAGAGATGACGGAAATGAAAAACTGTTTTTT.

The chain links TRBV7-8 to TRBJ2-5; D might be TRBD2 (6 bases). The V and J ends lost 5 bases and 9 bases respectively, with 16 bases between them. Germline V CDR1 and CDR2: SGHVS, FQNEAQ. CDR3 size: 13 residues. DNA for the CDR3: TGTGCCAGCAGCCTTCAAGGGAGGCAGCCCCAGTACTTC. Encoded protein: CASSLQGRQPQYF.

This clonotype was seen at least ten times. The rearrangement joins TRBV15 to TRBJ1-4, with 7 bases matching TRBD1. Trimming cost V 0 bases and J 7 bases; bases outside gene matches: 8. Germline V lookup: CDR1 LNHNV, CDR2 YYDKDF (reference sequence). CDR3 length equals 16 residues. CDR3 residues: CATSRDPGGVGEKLFF. For the CDR3, the DNA is TGTGCCACCAGCAGAGACCCAGGGGGTGTGGGTGAAAAACTGTTTTTT. Supplemented by reference TRBV15 and TRBJ1-4, the full variable domain reads DAMVIQNPRYQVTQFGKPVTLSCSQTLNHNVMYWYQQKSSQAPKLLFHYYDKDFNNEADTPDNFQSRRPNTSFCFLDIRSPGLGDTAMYLCATSRDPGGVGEKLFFGSGTQLSVL.

This clonotype was counted many times. The chain recombines TRBV24-1 with TRBJ2-7, with 8 bases matching TRBD1. The J segment lost 5 bases and the V segment lost 9 bases, leaving 5 bases of the junction unmatched. The CDR3 is made up of 12 amino acids. Germline CDR1 reads KGHDR; CDR2 reads SFDVKD. CDR3 nucleotide sequence: TGTGCCACCTCAGGACAGGGTGACGAGCAGTACTTC. It yields the protein CATSGQGDEQYF.

Remarks on this clonotype: Germline is not matched at one junction end, which may reflect a read error. The J gene is TRBJ1-1, the V gene TRBV10-2; TRBD1 matches at 9 bases. The CDR3 has 14 residues. CDR1 WSHSY and CDR2 SAAADI come from the germline V gene. Written as DNA, the CDR3 is TGTGCCAGCAGCACGGACAGGGGTGGAACTGAAGCTTTCTTT. It is translated as CASSTDRGGTEAFF.

This clonotype was detected a few times. The rearrangement links TRBV3-1 to TRBJ1-1; TRBD1 is a possible D gene (6 bases). The CDR3 spans 14 residues. Trimming took 0 bases from V and 10 from J, leaving 15 bases between them. Germline-derived CDR1 and CDR2 are LGHDT and YNNKEL (reference sequence). This CDR3 is CASSQDQTGRRAFF. CDR3 DNA sequence: TGTGCCAGCAGCCAAGATCAAACAGGGAGAAGAGCTTTCTTT.

This clonotype came up many times. The genes are TRBV20-1 and TRBJ2-5; 7 nucleotides match TRBD2. The CDR3 sequence is 16 residues long. Germline V gene sequence: CDR1 DFQATT, CDR2 SNEGSKA (reference sequence). V shed 3 bases and J 5 bases; nucleotides not matched to a gene: 15. As DNA, the CDR3 is TGCAGTGCTAGCGGGTCGGGCGGGAGCTTGCGGGAGACCCAGTACTTC. Amino acid sequence: CSASGSGGSLRETQYF.

The genes are TRBV7-3 and TRBJ1-6; TRBD1 matches 9 bases. J was trimmed by 8 bases and V by 5 bases; bases with no gene match: 7. There are 15 residues in the CDR3. The germline V gene has CDR1 SGHTA and CDR2 FQGTGA. CDR3 sequence: CASSAQGQGDSPLHF. CDR3 coding DNA: TGTGCCAGCAGCGCGCAGGGACAGGGCGATTCACCCCTCCACTTT.